This T cell receptor beta chain was captured by sequencing in a study of T cell changes during pregnancy in multiple sclerosis. The table came from immunoSEQ multiplex PCR; TCRdb's copy has only in-frame clones and leaves some out. Here the sample spans fewer than 150,000 clones, approximately 96% being singletons. The CDR3 covers 17 residues. CDR1 is SGHTA and CDR2 is FQGNSA in the germline V gene. With 1 base removed from V and 3 bases from J, the gap between germline ends came to 17 bases. Specimen: peripheral blood, collected after pregnancy. The TCR was taken from a female donor with multiple sclerosis, enrolled in a pregnancy study. This chain joins TRBV7-2 and TRBJ2-3; TRBD2 might be the D (6 bases). CDR3 in amino acids: CASSLVAASVGTDTQYF. CDR3 nucleotides: TGTGCCAGCAGCTTAGTTGCGGCTAGCGTCGGGACAGATACGCAGTATTTT.